The TCR beta chain described here comes from a study of blood T cell repertoires in COVID-19. Study in general: Sites in the United States, Italy and Spain provided acute and convalescent COVID-19 samples. The cDNA or gDNA used as material had been derived from T cells, B-cell-depleted T cells, or PBMCs.

CDR1 is LGHDT, CDR2 YNNKEL, per germline (reference sequence). This CDR3 has 12 amino acids. Trimming left V 4 bases short and J 14 bases short, with 17 bases between. Produced via immunoSEQ multiplex PCR; TCRdb's table is partial and in-frame only. Among just under 65,000 clones listed, about 86% were seen once. The sample comprised peripheral blood. This receptor was obtained from a man aged 35 to 55 with acute or convalescent COVID-19. The genes are TRBV3-1 (or the pseudogene TRBV3-2) and TRBJ1-1; the D gene is possibly TRBD1 (6 bases). CDR3 sequence reads: CASSLSGTSTFF. The CDR3 coding sequence is TGTGCCAGCAGCCTATCCGGGACATCGACGTTCTTT.